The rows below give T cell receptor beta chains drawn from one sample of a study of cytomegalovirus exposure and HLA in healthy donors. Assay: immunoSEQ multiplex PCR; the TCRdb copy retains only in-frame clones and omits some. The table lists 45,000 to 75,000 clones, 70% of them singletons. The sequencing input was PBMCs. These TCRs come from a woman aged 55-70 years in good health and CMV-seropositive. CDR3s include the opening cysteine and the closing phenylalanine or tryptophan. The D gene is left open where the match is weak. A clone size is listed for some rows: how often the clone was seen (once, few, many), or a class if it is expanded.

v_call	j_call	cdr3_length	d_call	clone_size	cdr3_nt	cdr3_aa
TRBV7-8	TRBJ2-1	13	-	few	TGTGCCAGCAGCTTAGGGACAGACGGTGAGCAGTTCTTC	CASSLGTDGEQFF
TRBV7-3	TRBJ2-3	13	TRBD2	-	TGTGCCAGCAGCTTAGAAGTAGCGGGGGGGCAGTATTTT	CASSLEVAGGQYF
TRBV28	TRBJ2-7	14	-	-	TGTGCCAGCAGTTCCCCGGGGACATCCTACGAGCAGTACTTC	CASSSPGTSYEQYF
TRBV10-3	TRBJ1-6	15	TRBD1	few	TGTGCCATCAGTGAGGCAGGCAGGGGGAATTCACCCCTCCACTTT	CAISEAGRGNSPLHF
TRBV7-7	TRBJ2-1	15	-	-	TGTGCTAGCAGCCCCGGCAGGGGCTCCTACAATGAGCAGTTCTTC	CASSPGRGSYNEQFF
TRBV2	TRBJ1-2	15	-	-	TGTGCCAGCAGCTTACAGGGCCAAAGCTCCTATGGCTACACCTTC	CASSLQGQSSYGYTF
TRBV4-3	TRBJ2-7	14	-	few	TGCGCCAGCAGCCAAGATGGCACCTCCTACGAGCAGTACTTC	CASSQDGTSYEQYF
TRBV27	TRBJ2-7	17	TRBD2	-	TGTGCCAGTCGGACTAGCGGGGGCGACCTTACAACCTACGAGCAGTACTTC	CASRTSGGDLTTYEQYF
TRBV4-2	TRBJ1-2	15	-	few	TGTGCCAGCAGCCTTACAGGTCCCACTAACTATGGCTACACCTTC	CASSLTGPTNYGYTF
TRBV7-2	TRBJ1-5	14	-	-	TGTGCCAGCAGCCCACAGGGCCGCAATCAGCCCCAGCATTTT	CASSPQGRNQPQHF
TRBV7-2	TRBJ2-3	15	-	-	TGTGCCAGCAGCCACGGGACACCTAGCACAGATACGCAGTATTTT	CASSHGTPSTDTQYF
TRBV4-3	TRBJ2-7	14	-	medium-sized	TGCGCCAGCAGCCTTGACTCGACGTCCTACGAGCAGTACTTC	CASSLDSTSYEQYF
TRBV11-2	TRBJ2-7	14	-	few	TGTGCCAGCAGCTTGGCAGGGGTGGACTACGAGCAGTACTTC	CASSLAGVDYEQYF
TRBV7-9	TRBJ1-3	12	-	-	TGTGCCAGCAGCTTAGTTCCGGACACCATATATTTT	CASSLVPDTIYF
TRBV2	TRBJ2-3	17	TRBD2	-	TGTGCCAGCAGTAAAGGGACTAGCGGGGACTTCACAGATACGCAGTATTTT	CASSKGTSGDFTDTQYF
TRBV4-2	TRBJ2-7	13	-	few	TGTGCCAGCAGCGCGGGGAACTACTACGAGCAGTACTTC	CASSAGNYYEQYF
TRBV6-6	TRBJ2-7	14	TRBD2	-	TGTGCCAGCAGCCCGGGGGGGGGCGTATACGAGCAGTACTTC	CASSPGGGVYEQYF
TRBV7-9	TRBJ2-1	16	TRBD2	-	TGTGCCAGCAGCTTAGGGGGCGGGGACTATAAGGGTGAGCAGTTCTTC	CASSLGGGDYKGEQFF
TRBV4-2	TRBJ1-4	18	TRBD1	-	TGTGCCAGCAGCCAAGAAATCGTAGGGACAGGTTCTAATGAAAAACTGTTTTTT	CASSQEIVGTGSNEKLFF
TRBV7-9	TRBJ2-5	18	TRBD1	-	TGTGCCAGCAGCGTTACATGGGGGCCCGGACAGGGTTACGAGACCCAGTACTTC	CASSVTWGPGQGYETQYF
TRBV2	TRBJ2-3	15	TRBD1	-	TGTGCCAGCAGCCGGACAGGGATTAGCACAGATACGCAGTATTTT	CASSRTGISTDTQYF
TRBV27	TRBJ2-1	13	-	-	TGTGCCAGCAGTCCCCTATCCTACAATGAGCAGTTCTTC	CASSPLSYNEQFF
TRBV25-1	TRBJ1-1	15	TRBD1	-	TGTGCCAGCAGTGAATATGGCACAGGGGGTGTTGAAGCTTTCTTT	CASSEYGTGGVEAFF
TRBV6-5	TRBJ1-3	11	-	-	TGTGCCAGCAGTCACCTCGGTACCATATATTTT	CASSHLGTIYF
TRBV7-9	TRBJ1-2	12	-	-	TGTGCCAGCAGCCAGACAGGCTATGGCTACACCTTC	CASSQTGYGYTF
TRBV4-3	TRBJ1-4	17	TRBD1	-	TGCGCCAGCAGCCACCCCGGGACAGGGGCGAGTTTGGGGAAACTGTTTTTT	CASSHPGTGASLGKLFF
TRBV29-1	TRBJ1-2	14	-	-	TGCAGCGTTGTTGTACAGGCCCCCAGCTATGGCTACACCTTC	CSVVVQAPSYGYTF
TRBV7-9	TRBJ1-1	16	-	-	TGTGCCAGCAGCTTAATGTTCCCGAGCATGAACACTGAAGCTTTCTTT	CASSLMFPSMNTEAFF
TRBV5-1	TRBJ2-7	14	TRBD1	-	TGCGCCAGCAGCTGGTGGACAGGGATCGACGAGCAGTACTTC	CASSWWTGIDEQYF
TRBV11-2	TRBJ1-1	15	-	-	TGTGCCAGCAGCTTCGGGGGATTTTTTGAGGAGGAAGCTTTCTTT	CASSFGGFFEEEAFF
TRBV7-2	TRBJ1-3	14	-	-	TGTGCCAGCGGTCCCTACTTTGCTGGAAACACCATATATTTT	CASGPYFAGNTIYF
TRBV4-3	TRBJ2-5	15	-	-	TGCGCCAGCAGCGCGTACTTTAACGCTATGGAGACCCAGTACTTC	CASSAYFNAMETQYF